This T cell receptor beta chain derives from a study of cytomegalovirus exposure and HLA in healthy donors. From the 120-subject validation cohort, which was separate from the approximately 700-subject first cohort, the donors were drawn. As to this clone: The antigen is not known.

Clones were sequenced by immunoSEQ multiplex PCR, and TCRdb holds only the in-frame ones, with some missing. The sample contains some 180,000 clones, around nine tenths of which appear only once. Study results and limitations: In vitro confirmation showed three CMV-associated chains to be CMV antigen specific. Among TCR beta chains, those listed as cytomegalovirus-associated numbered roughly 150. Many donors shared some public TCRs, even though most TCR sequences were rare.

The sequenced sample was PBMCs. This clonotype originated in a man aged 30 to 39 in good health and CMV-seropositive.

CDR3 protein: CSVVYRTGSGETQYF. CDR3 sequence (DNA): TGCAGCGTTGTTTACCGGACAGGGTCGGGGGAGACCCAGTACTTC. The chain links TRBV29-1 to TRBJ2-5; 8 nucleotides agree with TRBD1. Germline V CDR1 and CDR2: SQVTM, ANQGSEA. This CDR3 is 15 amino acids long. The V segment lost 4 bases and the J segment 5 bases; nucleotides outside the gene matches: 12.